This record concerns one T cell receptor beta chain sequence. This record comes from a study of shared clonotypes between healthy human individuals. Assay used: immunoSEQ multiplex PCR; TCRdb lists only in-frame clones, some missing. This sample has over a million clones, with under 80% found just once. Study donors comprised healthy, HIV-negative adults devoid of recent acute infection or vaccination. CDR3 length equals 14 residues. Trimming cost V 4 bases and J 4 bases, with 14 bases left between them. This sequence was found in a man between 18 and 29 years old in good health. This chain links TRBV23-1 with TRBJ2-7; D possibly corresponds to TRBD1 (5 bases). TRBV23-1 is an ORF, with its function uncertain. The sample consisted of memory CD4+ T cells sorted from blood. Subset of the sample: CD45RA-negative fraction. CDR3 amino acids: CASSPPSREYEQYF. In nucleotides, the CDR3 is TGCGCCAGCAGTCCTCCCTCCAGGGAATACGAGCAGTACTTC.